Following are 5 T cell receptor beta chains from one sample sequenced in a study of blood T cell repertoires in COVID-19. Sequenced by immunoSEQ multiplex PCR; TCRdb stores in-frame clones only, minus some. The sample includes some 200,000 clones, about 90% seen only once; the top ten take around 2.2%. Sequenced material: peripheral blood. These receptors came from a woman aged 45-65 years with acute or convalescent COVID-19.

The chain couples TRBV7-7 to TRBJ2-5; the D gene is possibly TRBD2 (7 bases). Germline values: CDR1 SSHAT, CDR2 FNYEAQ (reference sequence). CDR3 size: 15 residues. Trimming removed 1 base at V and 5 bases at J, with 14 bases between. The CDR3 spells CASSLVGGAGETQYF. The CDR3, as DNA: TGTGCCAGCAGCTTAGTGGGGGGGGCCGGGGAGACCCAGTACTTC. The full variable domain, rest sourced from reference TRBV7-7 and TRBJ2-5, is GAGVSQSPRYKVTKRGQDVTLRCDPISSHATLYWYQQALGQGPEFLTYFNYEAQPDKSGLPSDRFSAERPEGSISTLTIQRTEQRDSAMYRCASSLVGGAGETQYFGPGTRLLVL.

The CDR3 nucleotides read TGTGCCAGCAGTGAAGGTGGGGCGGGCAATCAGCCCCAGCATTTT. It specifies CASSEGGAGNQPQHF. The V gene is TRBV6-1, the J gene TRBJ1-5, with D perhaps matching TRBD1 (5 bases). V was cut by 1 base and J by 2 bases, with 9 bases left in between. Germline CDR1 and CDR2: MNHNS and SASEGT. This CDR3 spans 15 amino acids.

CDR3 sequence reads: CASGTEADTQYF. In nucleotides, the CDR3 is TGTGCCAGTGGGACAGAAGCAGATACGCAGTATTTT. This rearrangement joins TRBV25-1 to TRBJ2-3; TRBD1 agrees at 7 bases. CDR3 length: 12 residues. CDR1 and CDR2 (germline): MGHDK, SYGVNS. V dropped 9 bases and J dropped 4; count of bases not matched to a gene: 4.

V usage is TRBV28 and J usage is TRBJ2-7; 10 bases are shared with TRBD1. CDR3 length equals 16 residues. Trimming took 1 base from V and 0 from J; bases not matched to a gene: 3. Germline CDR1 and CDR2: MDHEN and SYDVKM. The CDR3 region is CASSLYRTGGSYEQYF. CDR3 DNA: TGTGCCAGCAGTTTATATAGGACAGGGGGCTCCTACGAGCAGTACTTC.

This chain joins TRBV6-5 and TRBJ1-6; D is uncertain. Between the trimmed V and J ends, which lost 5 bases and 3 bases, there was a span of 8 bases. CDR1 and CDR2 from the germline V gene are MNHEY and SVGAGI. The CDR3 is made up of 14 amino acids. The CDR3, as DNA: TGTGCCAGCAGTACGCTCGGCTATAATTCACCCCTCCACTTT. Protein sequence: CASSTLGYNSPLHF.